This T cell receptor beta chain was retrieved from a study of cytomegalovirus exposure and HLA in healthy donors. The CDR3 totals 12 residues. Trimming cost V 4 bases and J 5 bases, with 8 bases left between them. Germline V gives CDR1 SNHLY, CDR2 FYNNEI. The study ran its PCR with 60 Vbeta and 13 Jbeta primers. Assay: immunoSEQ multiplex PCR; the TCRdb copy retains only in-frame clones and omits some. Among 110,000 to 150,000 clones, 70% were seen once, and the ten largest hold approximately 2%. Input material: PBMCs. The chain combines TRBV2 with TRBJ2-5; D might be TRBD2 (5 bases). The receptor comes from a woman in her sixties or seventies in good health and CMV-seropositive. The CDR3 here is CASSAWEETQYF. CDR3 DNA: TGTGCCAGCAGTGCTTGGGAGGAGACCCAGTACTTC.